These 29 T cell receptor beta chains share one sample of origin, sequenced in a study of cytomegalovirus exposure and HLA in healthy donors. Some clones are missing from TCRdb's copy, which holds only in-frame ones; the method was immunoSEQ multiplex PCR. This sample carries 76,000 or so clones, over 85% of them seen once, and the ten largest clones take approximately 2.1%. Sequenced sample: PBMCs. The receptors were sampled from a woman aged 18-35 years in good health and CMV-seronegative.

This chain links TRBV30 with TRBJ2-7, with TRBD2 matching over 7 bases. The J segment lost 2 bases and the V segment lost 1 base, leaving 2 bases of the junction unmatched. Germline assignment: CDR1 GTSNPN and CDR2 SVGIG (reference sequence). This CDR3 comprises 13 residues. DNA for the CDR3: TGTGCCTGGAGTGCCGGGGGGACCTACGAGCAGTACTTC. Its translation is CAWSAGGTYEQYF. The full variable domain, its missing parts supplied by reference TRBV30 and TRBJ2-7, is SQTIHQWPATLVQPVGSPLSLECTVEGTSNPNLYWYRQAAGRGLQLLFYSVGIGQISSEVPQNLSASRPQDRQFILSSKKLLLSDSGFYLCAWSAGGTYEQYFGPGTRLTVT.

This chain links TRBV20-1 with TRBJ2-5; a possible D gene is TRBD2 (5 bases). Germline V gene sequence: CDR1 DFQATT, CDR2 SNEGSKA (reference sequence). V shed 5 bases and J shed 4 bases, with 8 bases lying between them. The CDR3 covers 11 residues. In DNA form, the CDR3 reads TGCAGTGCTGCGGGTGGAGAGACCCAGTACTTC. This sequence encodes CSAAGGETQYF.

This chain joins TRBV29-1 and TRBJ1-4, with a tentative D call TRBD1 (6 bases). With 4 bases removed from V and 8 bases from J, the gap between germline ends came to 11 bases. In germline, CDR1 is SQVTM, CDR2 ANQGSEA. The CDR3 loop spans 12 amino acids. CDR3 in amino acids: CSVGVGQEKLFF. DNA for the CDR3: TGCAGCGTTGGGGTTGGACAGGAAAAACTGTTTTTT.

The V call is TRBV19, the J call TRBJ1-5; D possibly corresponds to TRBD1 (6 bases). V was shortened by 7 bases and J by 7 bases, with 17 bases between the two germline ends. Germline CDR1 reads LNHDA; CDR2 reads SQIVND (reference sequence). The CDR3 covers 14 residues. The CDR3 region has the DNA TGTGCCAGTAAGGTACAGGGTCGAGGCCAGCCCCAGCATTTT. Protein product: CASKVQGRGQPQHF.

The rearrangement uses TRBV10-2 and TRBJ1-1, with D unclear. V was pared by 0 bases and J by 4 bases, with 6 bases between. Germline-derived CDR1 and CDR2 are WSHSY and SAAADI. The CDR3 is made up of 13 amino acids. The CDR3 nucleotides are TGCGCCAGCAGTGAGTCAACAGTCACTGAAGCTTTCTTT. Its translation is CASSESTVTEAFF.

The chain couples TRBV7-8 to TRBJ2-2, with 9 bases identical to TRBD1. Unmatched junction bases numbered 8, after V lost 6 bases and J lost 6 bases. In germline, CDR1 is SGHVS, CDR2 FQNEAQ. The CDR3 has 15 amino acids. CDR3 in DNA: TGTGCCAGCAGACCTACAGGGGGCTATTCCGGGGAGCTGTTTTTT. Encoded protein: CASRPTGGYSGELFF.

The rearrangement joins TRBV30 to TRBJ2-7, with D perhaps matching TRBD1 (5 bases). Germline assignment: CDR1 GTSNPN and CDR2 SVGIG (reference sequence). CDR3 length: 13 amino acids. The V end was cut by 7 bases, the J end by 0 bases, with 13 bases between. CDR3 sequence (DNA): TGTGCCTTGGAAGAGGACAACTCCTACGAGCAGTACTTC. Translation gives CALEEDNSYEQYF.

This rearrangement joins TRBV7-9 to TRBJ2-1; D perhaps matches TRBD2 (5 bases). This CDR3 region has 16 residues. Per the germline V gene, CDR1 is SEHNR and CDR2 is FQNEAQ (reference sequence). The V end was cut by 7 bases, the J end by 6 bases, with 22 bases between. CDR3 coding DNA: TGTGCCAGCACCATCAATAGCCGAGGAGGTGTCAATGAGCAGTTCTTC. Its protein is CASTINSRGGVNEQFF. Complete variable domain (other parts from reference TRBV7-9 and TRBJ2-1): DTGVSQNPRHKITKRGQNVTFRCDPISEHNRLYWYRQTLGQGPEFLTYFQNEAQLEKSRLLSDRFSAERPKGSFSTLEIQRTEQGDSAMYLCASTINSRGGVNEQFFGPGTRLTVL.

The chain carries TRBV25-1 and TRBJ1-6; D is uncertain. V was shortened by 0 bases and J by 14 bases, with 11 bases between the two germline ends. CDR3 size: 13 residues. Germline-derived CDR1 and CDR2 are MGHDK and SYGVNS. The CDR3 DNA follows: TGTGCCAGCAGTGAATATTCGCAGGCCGCCCTCCACTTT. Protein product: CASSEYSQAALHF.

This sequence joins TRBV5-1 and TRBJ2-5; 16 positions agree with TRBD2. The germline V gene has CDR1 SGHRS and CDR2 YFSETQ. This CDR3 contains 16 residues. Losses at the gene ends were 3 bases for V and 5 bases for J; bases not matched to a gene: 4. The CDR3 DNA reads TGCGCCAGCAGCTGGGGACTAGCGGGGGGGCCTGAGACCCAGTACTTC. Its translation is CASSWGLAGGPETQYF.

V is TRBV30 and J is TRBJ2-7; TRBD1 matches at 7 bases. The CDR3 is made up of 11 amino acids. V gave up 5 bases and J gave up 4 bases; unmatched junction bases: 2. The germline V gene encodes CDR1 GTSNPN and CDR2 SVGIG (reference sequence). CDR3 sequence: CAWQTGYEQYF. The CDR3 coding sequence is TGTGCCTGGCAGACAGGGTACGAGCAGTACTTC.

This chain uses TRBV2 with TRBJ2-7; 7 positions agree with TRBD1. CDR1 SNHLY and CDR2 FYNNEI come from the germline V gene. V dropped 11 bases and J dropped 0; count of bases not matched to a gene: 16. This CDR3 region has 16 residues. CDR3 nucleotide sequence: TGTGCCGTACAGGGGAGTGGGGGTCCTCTCTCCTACGAGCAGTACTTC. Translating it yields CAVQGSGGPLSYEQYF.

The J gene is TRBJ2-1, the V gene TRBV4-1, with TRBD2 as a possible D gene (6 bases). Germline V CDR1 and CDR2: MGHRA, YSYEKL. Trimming took off 0 bases at V and 1 base at J, with 13 bases between the two ends. CDR3 length: 17 amino acids. In DNA form, the CDR3 reads TGCGCCAGCAGCCAAGATAAAGGTGGGACTTCCTACAATGAGCAGTTCTTC. Its translation is CASSQDKGGTSYNEQFF.

This clone occurred once. Here the CDR3 DNA reads TGTGCCAGCAGCCTTAGCGGGGCCTACAATGAGCAGTTCTTC. Protein: CASSLSGAYNEQFF. The chain recombines TRBV4-2 with TRBJ2-1; TRBD2 matches at 8 bases. With V trimmed by 4 bases and J by 2 bases, 1 base remained unmatched. Germline CDR1 is LGHNA and CDR2 is YNFKEQ. The CDR3 runs 14 residues.

V usage is TRBV10-3 and J usage is TRBJ2-2; D is possibly TRBD2 (7 bases). CDR3 length equals 17 residues. Trimming took 3 bases from V and 0 from J, leaving 14 bases between them. Germline CDR1 reads ENHRY; CDR2 reads SYGVKD. CDR3 in amino acids: CAISDGRGGANTGELFF. CDR3 nucleotide sequence: TGTGCCATCAGTGATGGACGCGGGGGCGCGAACACCGGGGAGCTGTTTTTT.

J is TRBJ2-5 and V is TRBV4-3; TRBD2 agrees at 8 bases. The germline CDR1 and CDR2 sequences are LGHNA and YSLEER. This CDR3 contains 16 residues. J was trimmed by 4 bases and V by 2 bases; bases with no gene match: 9. CDR3 region: CASSQNPGGAGETQYF. DNA for the CDR3: TGCGCCAGCAGCCAAAACCCCGGGGGGGCTGGAGAGACCCAGTACTTC.

V usage is TRBV4-1 and J usage is TRBJ2-6; TRBD1 is a possible D gene (5 bases). Trimming shortened V by 0 bases and J by 1 base, and 10 bases separated the two germline ends. CDR1 and CDR2 (germline): MGHRA, YSYEKL. The CDR3 totals 17 residues. Here the CDR3 reads CASSQEPAGSGANVLTF. DNA for the CDR3: TGCGCCAGCAGCCAAGAACCGGCAGGGTCTGGGGCCAACGTCCTGACTTTC.

The CDR3 spells CASRGLVSNEQYF. The CDR3 bases are TGTGCCAGCAGAGGACTAGTTAGCAACGAGCAGTACTTC. V usage is TRBV28 and J usage is TRBJ2-7; 7 bases fit TRBD2. Trimming at V came to 6 bases and at J to 5 bases, leaving 7 bases not matched to a gene. The CDR3 has 13 amino acids. CDR1 and CDR2 (germline): MDHEN, SYDVKM. Based on the CDR3 plus reference TRBV28 and TRBJ2-7, the full variable domain is DVKVTQSSRYLVKRTGEKVFLECVQDMDHENMFWYRQDPGLGLRLIYFSYDVKMKEKGDIPEGYSVSREKKERFSLILESASTNQTSMYLCASRGLVSNEQYFGPGTRLTVT.

The V and J genes are TRBV27 and TRBJ1-1; a weak D match, TRBD1 (5 bases). This CDR3 is 18 amino acids long. The germline V gene encodes CDR1 MNHEY and CDR2 SMNVEV (reference sequence). Between the trimmed V and J ends, which lost 1 base and 1 base, there was a span of 19 bases. CDR3 DNA sequence: TGTGCCAGCAGTTTATTAGGAGGGGCGGATCCAAGGAACACTGAAGCTTTCTTT. It codes for CASSLLGGADPRNTEAFF.

V and J are TRBV7-2 and TRBJ2-7, with TRBD2 matching 8 bases. CDR1 and CDR2 from the germline V gene are SGHTA and FQGNSA. There are 16 residues in the CDR3. The J segment lost 4 bases and the V segment lost 5 bases, leaving 13 bases of the junction unmatched. The CDR3 region has the DNA TGTGCCAGCAGCCCCCACGAGGTAGCGGGGACTTACGAGCAGTACTTC. Protein product: CASSPHEVAGTYEQYF. Using reference TRBV7-2 and TRBJ2-7 for the parts outside the CDR3, the full variable domain is GAGVSQSPSNKVTEKGKDVELRCDPISGHTALYWYRQSLGQGLEFLIYFQGNSAPDKSGLPSDRFSAERTGGSVSTLTIQRTQQEDSAVYLCASSPHEVAGTYEQYFGPGTRLTVT.

The chain combines TRBV28 with TRBJ1-5; 8 bases line up with TRBD1. Germline V CDR1 and CDR2: MDHEN, SYDVKM. With 4 bases clipped from V and 2 bases from J, the junction kept 4 bases outside the gene matches. This CDR3 is 15 amino acids long. The CDR3 here is CASSSGGARNQPQHF. CDR3 sequence (DNA): TGTGCCAGCAGTTCAGGGGGCGCACGCAATCAGCCCCAGCATTTT.

CDR3 amino acids: CASSLARDRDTGELFF. The CDR3 DNA reads TGTGCCAGCAGCTTAGCTCGGGACAGAGACACCGGGGAGCTGTTTTTT. V gene TRBV11-1 combines with J gene TRBJ2-2; 7 bases are a match to TRBD1. V was clipped by 0 bases and J by 3 bases; unmatched bases: 4. The CDR3 covers 16 residues. The germline gives CDR1 SGHAT, CDR2 FQDESV (reference sequence).

The rearrangement links TRBV7-6 to TRBJ2-5; 8 positions agree with TRBD1. CDR1 SGHVS and CDR2 FNYEAQ come from the germline V gene. V lost 0 bases to trimming and J lost 1 base; unmatched junction nucleotides: 4. This CDR3 has 16 residues. CDR3 bases: TGTGCCAGCAGCTTAGCCGGGACAGGAGGCCAAGAGACCCAGTACTTC. It codes for CASSLAGTGGQETQYF. Filled out from reference TRBV7-6 and TRBJ2-5, the complete variable domain reads GAGVSQSPRYKVTKRGQDVALRCDPISGHVSLYWYRQALGQGPEFLTYFNYEAQQDKSGLPNDRFSAERPEGSISTLTIQRTEQRDSAMYRCASSLAGTGGQETQYFGPGTRLLVL.

V and J are TRBV19 and TRBJ2-3; 9 bases map to TRBD2. Germline values: CDR1 LNHDA, CDR2 SQIVND (reference sequence). The CDR3 extends over 16 amino acids. V dropped 2 bases and J dropped 6; count of bases not matched to a gene: 9. In DNA, the CDR3 is TGTGCCAGTAGTATAAGTTCGGGACTAGCCTCGGATACGCAGTATTTT. This translates into CASSISSGLASDTQYF.

The chain combines TRBV5-1 with TRBJ2-5; 13 positions agree with TRBD2. Germline V gene sequence: CDR1 SGHRS, CDR2 YFSETQ. V gave up 4 bases and J gave up 4 bases; unmatched junction bases: 7. The CDR3 totals 16 residues. The CDR3 coding sequence is TGCGCCAGCAGCCAAGGACTAGCGGGAGTCGGAGAGACCCAGTACTTC. Its protein product is CASSQGLAGVGETQYF.

This chain connects TRBV5-4 to TRBJ1-1, with 8 bases lining up with TRBD1. The J segment lost 6 bases and the V segment lost 0 bases, leaving 7 bases of the junction unmatched. Germline V gene sequence: CDR1 SGHNT, CDR2 YYREEE (reference sequence). There are 15 residues in the CDR3. CDR3 coding DNA: TGTGCCAGCAGCTTGGGTACAGGGGGTGATCCTGAAGCTTTCTTT. Protein sequence: CASSLGTGGDPEAFF.

V usage is TRBV2 and J usage is TRBJ2-4; 9 bases align to TRBD2. V gave up 5 bases and J gave up 9 bases; unmatched junction bases: 8. From germline, CDR1 is SNHLY and CDR2 FYNNEI. The CDR3 extends over 14 amino acids. Here the CDR3 reads CASSRDSGRGIQYF. DNA for the CDR3: TGTGCCAGCAGTCGGGATAGCGGGAGAGGCATTCAGTACTTC.

This chain links TRBV7-6 with TRBJ2-7, with D hard to call. In germline, CDR1 is SGHVS, CDR2 FNYEAQ. The length of the CDR3 is 13 residues. Between the trimmed V and J ends, which lost 5 bases and 1 base, there was a span of 9 bases. CDR3: CASSPGGSYEQYF. CDR3 bases: TGTGCCAGCAGCCCGGGTGGGTCCTACGAGCAGTACTTC.

This chain joins TRBV10-3 and TRBJ2-5; no clear D gene. V lost 3 bases, J lost 5 bases, and 4 bases lay in between. The CDR3 has 11 amino acids. Germline V gene lookup returns CDR1 ENHRY and CDR2 SYGVKD. CDR3 region: CAISDGETQYF. The CDR3 nucleotides are TGTGCCATCAGTGACGGGGAGACCCAGTACTTC.